Listed here are 15 T cell receptor beta chains from one sample, sequenced in a study of T cells in Graves' hyperthyroidism and ophthalmopathy. RNA transcripts provided the source from which TCR beta CDR3 regions were amplified. An initial round of RT-PCR targeting the TCR CDR3 relied on the HTBI primer set. One entry per CDR3 protein, called by TCRdb with MiXCR from the multiplex PCR reads. Of fewer than 550,000 distinct CDR3 sequences listed, more than 15% are singletons. Source material: blood. These receptors originate from a woman younger than 30 with Graves' hyperthyroidism.

As regards this clonotype: This may stem from a read error, because a much larger clone lies one nucleotide away. V gene TRBV5-5 combines with J gene TRBJ1-1, with 8 bases aligning to TRBD1. The CDR3 is made up of 14 amino acids. The germline V gene encodes CDR1 SGHKS and CDR2 YYEKEE (reference sequence). In DNA form, the CDR3 reads TGTGCCAGCAGCCCACGACAGGGGAACACTGAAGCTCTCTTT. Its translation: CASSPRQGNTEALF. Filled out from reference TRBV5-5 and TRBJ1-1, the complete variable domain reads DAGVTQSPTHLIKTRGQQVTLRCSPISGHKSVSWYQQVLGQGPQFIFQYYEKEERGRGNFPDRFSARQFPNYSSELNVNALLLGDSALYLCASSPRQGNTEALFGQGTRLTVV.

This clonotype was seen many times. The V call is TRBV20-1, the J call TRBJ1-1, with unresolved D. Germline assignment: CDR1 DFQATT and CDR2 SNEGSKA (reference sequence). The CDR3 is 13 amino acids. Trimming stripped 5 bases from V and 0 bases from J, with 10 bases between. The CDR3 sequence: CSARQPLNTEAFF. As DNA, the CDR3 is TGCAGTGCTCGGCAGCCCTTGAACACTGAAGCTTTCTTT.

The J gene is TRBJ2-2, the V gene TRBV27; 9 bases map to TRBD1. Germline CDR1 is MNHEY and CDR2 is SMNVEV (reference sequence). This CDR3 is built from 16 residues. Losses at the gene ends were 2 bases for V and 4 bases for J; bases not matched to a gene: 5. The CDR3 spells CASSLKGQGLTGELFF. In nucleotides, the CDR3 is TGTGCCAGCAGTTTAAAGGGACAGGGTCTCACCGGGGAGCTGTTTTTT.

This clonotype was observed at least ten times. This CDR3 is CASSFDLNQPQHF. The CDR3 DNA follows: TGTGCCAGCTCGTTCGACTTAAATCAGCCCCAGCATTTT. The chain has TRBV18 and TRBJ1-5; the D is unclear. The CDR3 has 13 amino acids. Germline values: CDR1 KGHSH, CDR2 LQKENI. Trimming stripped 6 bases from V and 4 bases from J, with 10 bases between. The variable domain in full, completed from reference TRBV18 and TRBJ1-5, reads NAGVMQNPRHLVRRRGQEARLRCSPMKGHSHVYWYRQLPEEGLKFMVYLQKENIIDESGMPKERFSAEFPKEGPSILRIQQVVRGDSAAYFCASSFDLNQPQHFGDGTRLSIL.

The chain uses TRBV14 and TRBJ2-2; D gene uncertain. CDR1 and CDR2 from the germline V gene are SGHDN and FVKESK. CDR3 length equals 13 residues. V dropped 1 base and J dropped 7 bases, with 7 bases sitting between them. The CDR3 reads CASSQVNGGELFF. DNA for the CDR3: TGTGCCAGCAGCCAAGTAAATGGCGGGGAGCTGTTTTTT.

This clonotype occurred many times. This sequence joins TRBV28 and TRBJ2-6, with 8 bases aligning to TRBD2. The CDR3 is made up of 14 amino acids. Per the germline V gene, CDR1 is MDHEN and CDR2 is SYDVKM. The V segment lost 6 bases and the J segment 5 bases; nucleotides outside the gene matches: 3. This CDR3 reads CASSRGGRANVLTF. CDR3 DNA sequence: TGTGCCAGCAGCCGCGGGGGGAGGGCCAACGTCCTGACTTTC.

This clonotype occurred many times. One end of the junction is discordant with germline, which a read error may explain. This rearrangement joins TRBV28 to TRBJ2-1; D unresolved. Germline V gene sequence: CDR1 MDHEN, CDR2 SYDVKM. The CDR3 extends over 13 amino acids. CDR3 loop: CDSKGPSYNEQFF. The CDR3 coding sequence is TGTGACAGCAAGGGCCCTTCCTACAATGAGCAGTTCTTC.

This chain joins TRBV20-1 and TRBJ1-5; D perhaps matches TRBD1 (5 bases). The V end lost 1 base, the J end lost 0 bases, and 10 bases lay between the germline ends. Germline V gives CDR1 DFQATT, CDR2 SNEGSKA (reference sequence). CDR3 length equals 15 residues. The CDR3 nucleotides are TGCAGTGCTAGAGTTGGGGGATATAGCAATCAGCCCCAGCATTTT. Its translation: CSARVGGYSNQPQHF.

This clonotype was picked up a small number of times. V and J are TRBV6-1 and TRBJ1-6, with TRBD1 matching over 9 bases. The V segment lost 8 bases and the J segment 9 bases; nucleotides outside the gene matches: 17. CDR1 and CDR2 (germline): MNHNS, SASEGT. CDR3 length: 17 amino acids. CDR3 in DNA: TGTGCCAGCGGAGTGCAGGGGTCCGGGACAGGGTTTTCACCCCTCCACTTT. Encoded protein: CASGVQGSGTGFSPLHF.

This sequence joins TRBV12-3 or TRBV12-4 and TRBJ1-2, with TRBD1 as a possible D gene (6 bases). The germline V and J ends were trimmed by 2 bases and 6 bases, with 10 bases remaining between them. The CDR3 spans 13 residues. The CDR3 sequence: CASSLRGIDGYTF. CDR3 coding DNA: TGTGCCAGCAGTTTAAGGGGGATAGATGGCTACACCTTC.

This clonotype was detected many times. The genes are TRBV20-1 and TRBJ2-3; TRBD1 matches 7 bases. Germline CDR1 DFQATT, CDR2 SNEGSKA (reference sequence). The CDR3 is 14 residues long. The V segment lost 6 bases and the J segment 2 bases; nucleotides outside the gene matches: 8. The DNA of the CDR3 is TGCAGTGCCACACGACAGGGCTACACAGATACGCAGTATTTT. Translation gives CSATRQGYTDTQYF.

The table lists this clonotype with many counts. The chain couples TRBV12-3 or TRBV12-4 to TRBJ1-1; D call uncertain. The CDR3 length is 16 residues. The V and J ends lost 3 bases and 4 bases respectively, with 18 bases between them. The CDR3 DNA is TGTGCCAGCAGTTTTCACCGGGGAAGTCTTGGCACTGAAGCTTTCTTT. Encoded protein: CASSFHRGSLGTEAFF.

This clonotype was counted at least ten times. The DNA for the CDR3 is TGCAGTGCTAGGGCCGGGAGAGGAAGGAACGAGCAGTACTTC. Its translation is CSARAGRGRNEQYF. V and J are TRBV20-1 and TRBJ2-7; D perhaps matches TRBD2 (6 bases). Per germline, CDR1 DFQATT and CDR2 SNEGSKA (reference sequence). This CDR3 has 14 residues. V lost 3 bases, J lost 5 bases, and 17 bases lay in between.

This clonotype was seen at least ten times. The CDR3 loop is CASSEGLSNQPQHF. CDR3 nucleotides: TGTGCCAGCAGTGAAGGGTTAAGCAATCAGCCCCAGCATTTT. The chain links TRBV2 to TRBJ1-5; D is undetermined. This CDR3 comprises 14 residues. Per germline, CDR1 SNHLY and CDR2 FYNNEI. Between the trimmed V and J ends, which lost 1 base and 1 base, there was a span of 5 bases.

There are many counts of this clonotype. The chain employs TRBV4-3 and TRBJ1-1; no firm D call. The V end was cut by 0 bases, the J end by 1 base, with 15 bases between. CDR1 LGHNA and CDR2 YSLEER come from the germline V gene. This CDR3 region has 17 residues. The CDR3 sequence is CASSQDPRGHGNTEAFF. The DNA for the CDR3 is TGCGCCAGCAGCCAAGATCCCCGCGGTCACGGGAACACTGAAGCTTTCTTT.